This TCR beta chain was observed in a study of T-cell memory formation after mild COVID-19. The V end lost 0 bases, the J end lost 4 bases, and 15 bases lay between the germline ends. There are 16 residues in the CDR3. The germline V gene has CDR1 ENHRY and CDR2 SYGVKD. After 5'RACE with constant-segment primers, TCR alpha and TCR beta cDNA libraries carrying sample barcodes and UMIs were obtained. TCRdb called the 5' RACE reads again in MiXCR, with one record for every CDR3 protein. The sample shows hundreds of thousands of distinct CDR3 sequences, about 16% of them seen only once. This clonotype was seen ten or more times.

This sequence was found in a man between 18 and 35 years old who had mild COVID-19 (a few samples of this study predate the infection). Cell type and time point are not known. The chain recombines TRBV10-3 with TRBJ1-2; D is unclear. The sequenced sample consisted of PBMCs or a T cell subset sorted from them (not recorded which). CDR3 residues: CAISESSGLQPYGYTF. The DNA for the CDR3 is TGTGCCATCAGTGAGTCGTCGGGTCTACAGCCCTATGGCTACACCTTC.